One TCR beta chain is described in this entry. Its antigen is currently not known. Base quality data are lacking; no much larger clone is found one base away. CDR1 and CDR2 are read off the germline V gene (reference sequence) as LNHDA and SQIVND. The CDR3 sequence holds 14 residues, the cysteine and phenylalanine included. The CDR3 DNA has 42 bases and is translated from base 1. V and J are truncated by 5 bases and 5 bases respectively, leaving an intervening sequence of 15 bases. The data derive from a study of T cells in Graves' hyperthyroidism and ophthalmopathy (dated by TCRdb to about 2019). Some background on the complete study: Peripheral blood samples were taken at the time of initial diagnosis, prior to any treatment. The roughly 100 discovery patients were randomly divided into training and test sets at a 7:3 ratio. To identify distinguishing TCR V-J signatures, a discovery cohort of about 100 patients was used, comprising 43 with Graves' ophthalmopathy and approximately 57 with stable Graves' hyperthyroidism. Prospective prediction of ophthalmopathy was tested in an independent validation cohort of fewer than 20 hyperthyroidism patients and 15 to 17 patients who later progressed to ophthalmopathy. After blood sampling, hyperthyroidism patients were treated with methimazole at a starting dose of 30 mg daily, and ophthalmopathy patients were treated with high-dose intravenous methylprednisolone. The study also compared thyroid tissue and blood T-cell repertoires from roughly six Graves' hyperthyroidism patients. The paper describes TCR Vbeta CDR3 sequencing of about 140 peripheral blood samples, made up of under 50 ophthalmopathy patients, 70 to 75 hyperthyroidism patients and some 17 progressor patients. The paper's findings and limits, for the study overall: In validation, the model predicted progression to ophthalmopathy a median of around six months before onset, with approximately 71% sensitivity and almost 75% specificity. Most expanded thyroid clonotypes (frequency above 0.001) were also found in blood, which suggests that blood repertoires may mirror thyroid immune responses. Ophthalmopathy was separated from stable hyperthyroidism by a 13 V-J signature model, with around 90% sensitivity and 81% to 83% specificity obtained in cross-validation and 80%/75% obtained in testing. Sample size was not statistically predetermined, and blinding of investigators to group allocation was not performed.

Stable Graves' hyperthyroidism was defined as no progression to ophthalmopathy during 18 months of follow-up. Hyperthyroidism patients were newly diagnosed, had a disease duration of under 2 months, and were aged 18 to 65 years. Any patient with an uncontrolled infection, another autoimmune disease, pregnancy or lactation was excluded. Diagnoses were based on clinical symptoms, serum thyroxine and TRAb, thyroid ultrasound and orbital computed tomography. Ficoll-Paque density gradient centrifugation was used to isolate PBMCs from approximately 11 ml of fresh peripheral blood. Total RNA was extracted using Trizol reagent, and RNA quality was assessed on an Agilent 2100 Bioanalyzer. TCR beta CDR3 regions were amplified from RNA transcripts. A first-round RT-PCR of the TCR CDR3 used the HTBI primer set with the Qiagen OneStep RT-PCR kit. Libraries were constructed in a second round of multiplex PCR, after which size selection and purification were performed. The libraries were sequenced on an Illumina HiSeq2000 using paired-end 100 bp reads. The published analysis was carried out like this. SOAPnuke was used to process the raw data, removing reads that contained adapters or uncalled bases, had a mean Phred below 15, or lacked an exact match to the constant primer or identifier. COPE v1.2.5 was used to merge the high-quality paired reads, and each unique nucleotide sequence was defined as a clonotype. Clonotypes were aligned to IMGT TRBV, TRBD and TRBJ reference segments using MiTCR v1.1. Only V-J combinations with frequency above 0.0001, covering roughly 99% of repertoires, were analysed. The TCS score was defined as the ratio of F50 (clonal expansion) to E x V (chaos), calculated using BLOSUM62-based TCRdist between CDR3 peptides within each V-J. Welch's t-statistics and random forest reduced 500 to 550 V-J features to roughly 13, which were used in a naive Bayes classifier (R e1071). TCRdb reanalyzed the raw reads on its own, using fastp at Q25 for trimming and MiXCR for clone calling, and kept in-frame beta chains. Rows with a matching CDR3 protein are joined into one entry that keeps the most common DNA and genes. The authors' filters were not applied to this entry. The sample contains about 420,000 distinct CDR3 sequences, roughly 14% of them found a single time. The ten largest account for around 7.7% of the sample.

The sequenced sample consisted of blood. The receptor's source is a woman in her late teens or twenties with Graves' hyperthyroidism. Recombination linked TRBV19 to TRBJ2-5; the D gene is possibly TRBD1, with 5 bases matching. The DNA sequence follows: TGTGCCAGTAGTCCTCGGGCAGGGTTCGAGACCCAGTACTTC. It translates as CASSPRAGFETQYF. The CDR3, completed at both ends by the reference TRBV19 and TRBJ2-5 genes, gives the full variable domain DGGITQSPKYLFRKEGQNVTLSCEQNLNHDAMYWYRQDPGQGLRLIYYSQIVNDFQKGDIAEGYSVSREKKESFPLTVTSAQKNPTAFYLCASSPRAGFETQYFGPGTRLLVL.